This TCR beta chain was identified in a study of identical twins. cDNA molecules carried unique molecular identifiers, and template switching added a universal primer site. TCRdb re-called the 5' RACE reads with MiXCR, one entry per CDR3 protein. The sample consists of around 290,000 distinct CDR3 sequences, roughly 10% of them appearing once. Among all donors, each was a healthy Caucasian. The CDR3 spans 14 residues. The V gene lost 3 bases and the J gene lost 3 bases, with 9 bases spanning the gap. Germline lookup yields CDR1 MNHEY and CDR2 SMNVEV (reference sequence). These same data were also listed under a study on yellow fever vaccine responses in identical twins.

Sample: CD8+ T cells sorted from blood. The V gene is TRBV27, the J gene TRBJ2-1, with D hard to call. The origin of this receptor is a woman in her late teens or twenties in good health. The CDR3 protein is CASSFADVYNEQFF. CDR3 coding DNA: TGTGCCAGCAGTTTTGCGGACGTCTACAATGAGCAGTTCTTC.